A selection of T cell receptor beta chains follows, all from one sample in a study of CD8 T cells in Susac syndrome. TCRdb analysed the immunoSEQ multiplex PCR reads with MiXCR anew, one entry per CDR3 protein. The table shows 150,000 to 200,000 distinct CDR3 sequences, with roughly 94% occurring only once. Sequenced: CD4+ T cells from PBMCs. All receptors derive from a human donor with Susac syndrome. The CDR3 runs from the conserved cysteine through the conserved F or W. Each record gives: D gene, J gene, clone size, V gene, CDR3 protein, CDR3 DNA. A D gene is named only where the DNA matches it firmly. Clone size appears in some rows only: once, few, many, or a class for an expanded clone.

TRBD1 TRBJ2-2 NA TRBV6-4 CASSNRGTGELFF TGTGCCAGCAGTAACAGGGGCACCGGGGAGCTGTTTTTT
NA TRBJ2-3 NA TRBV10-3 CAISGRWKTDTQYF TGTGCCATCAGTGGTAGGTGGAAGACAGATACGCAGTATTTT
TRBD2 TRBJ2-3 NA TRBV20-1 CSARSSGITDTQYF TGCAGTGCTAGATCTAGCGGAATCACAGATACGCAGTATTTT
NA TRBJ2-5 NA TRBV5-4 CASSNPQETQYF TGTGCCAGCAGCAACCCCCAAGAGACCCAGTACTTC
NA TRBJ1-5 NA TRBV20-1 CSARRRNQPQHF TGCAGTGCTAGGAGGCGGAATCAGCCCCAGCATTTT
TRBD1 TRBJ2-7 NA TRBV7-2 CASSRATGGAYEQYF TGTGCCAGCAGCCGTGCAACAGGGGGCGCCTACGAGCAGTACTTC
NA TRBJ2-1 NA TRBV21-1 CASSKGWIFGLLAGDRGNEQFF TGTGCCAGCAGCAAAGGCTGGATATTTGGATTACTAGCGGGAGATCGGGGCAATGAGCAGTTCTTC
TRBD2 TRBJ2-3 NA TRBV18 CASSPRLAEKGDTQYF TGTGCCAGCTCACCCCGACTAGCGGAAAAGGGGGATACGCAGTATTTT
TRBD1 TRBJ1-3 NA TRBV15 CATSRELGGGGNTIYF TGTGCCACCAGCAGAGAACTAGGGGGCGGTGGAAACACCATATATTTT
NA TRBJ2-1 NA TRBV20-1 CSARDVIARVNEQFF TGCAGTGCTAGAGATGTCATAGCAAGGGTCAATGAGCAGTTCTTC
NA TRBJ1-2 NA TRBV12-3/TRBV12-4 CASSFKGTTQSGYTF TGTGCCAGCAGTTTTAAGGGGACGACCCAGTCGGGCTACACCTTC
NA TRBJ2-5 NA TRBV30 CAWMVGEETQYF TGTGCCTGGATGGTGGGTGAAGAGACCCAGTACTTC
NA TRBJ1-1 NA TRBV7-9 CASSLRSTNTEAFF TGTGCCAGCAGCTTACGGTCTACTAACACTGAAGCTTTCTTT
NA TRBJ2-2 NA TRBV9 CASSARGGWELFF TGTGCCAGCAGCGCCCGAGGGGGGTGGGAGCTGTTTTTT
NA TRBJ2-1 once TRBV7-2 CASRVDSTNYNEQFF TGTGCCAGCAGAGTTGACTCAACTAACTACAATGAGCAGTTCTTC
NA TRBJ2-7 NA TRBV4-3 CASSQGVGEIYEQYF TGCGCCAGCAGCCAAGGAGTCGGGGAGATCTACGAGCAGTACTTC
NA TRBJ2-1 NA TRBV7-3 CASSYRRGNEQFF TGTGCCAGCAGCTACCGGCGGGGAAATGAGCAGTTCTTC
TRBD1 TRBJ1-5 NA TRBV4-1 CASSQDRTGVGSNQPQHF TGCGCCAGCAGCCAAGATCGGACAGGGGTTGGAAGCAATCAGCCCCAGCATTTT
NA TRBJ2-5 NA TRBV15 CATSRDQTAQETQYF TGTGCCACCAGCAGAGATCAAACAGCACAAGAGACCCAGTACTTC
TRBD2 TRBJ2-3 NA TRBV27 CATRTSGRLDTQYF TGTGCCACCAGGACTAGCGGGAGATTGGATACGCAGTATTTT
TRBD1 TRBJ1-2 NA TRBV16 CASSRGTGREGYTF TGTGCCAGCAGCCGTGGGACAGGGCGAGAAGGCTACACCTTC
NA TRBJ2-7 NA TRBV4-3 CASSRAYRSYEQYF TGCGCCAGCAGCCGGGCATACCGCTCCTACGAGCAGTACTTC
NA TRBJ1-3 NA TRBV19 CASSDSANSGNTIYF TGTGCCAGTAGTGACAGTGCTAACTCTGGAAACACCATATATTTT
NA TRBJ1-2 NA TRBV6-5 CASSYKGDYGYTF TGTGCCAGCAGTTACAAGGGGGACTATGGCTACACCTTC
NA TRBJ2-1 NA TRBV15 CATSRERLDFSYNEQFF TGTGCCACCAGCAGGGAGCGTCTGGACTTCTCCTACAATGAGCAGTTCTTC
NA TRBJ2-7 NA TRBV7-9 CASSLASGEQYF TGTGCCAGCAGTTTAGCATCAGGGGAGCAGTACTTC
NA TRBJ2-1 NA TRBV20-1 CSARQGGDNEQFF TGCAGTGCTCGACAGGGAGGGGACAATGAGCAGTTCTTC
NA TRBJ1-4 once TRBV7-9 CASSFEEKLFF TGTGCCAGCAGCTTTGAAGAAAAACTGTTTTTT
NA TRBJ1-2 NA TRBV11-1 CASSPLRGGNYGYTF TGTGCCAGCAGCCCCCTCCGAGGAGGGAACTATGGCTACACCTTC
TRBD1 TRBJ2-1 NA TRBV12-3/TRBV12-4 CASSSSTGAYEQFF TGTGCCAGCAGTTCCTCGACAGGGGCCTATGAGCAGTTCTTC
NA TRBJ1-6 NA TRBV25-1 CASSEGRSPLHF TGTGCCAGCAGTGAAGGACGATCTCCCCTCCACTTT
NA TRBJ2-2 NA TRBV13 CASSLSRGRQARYTGELFF TGTGCCAGCAGCTTATCACGAGGTAGACAGGCTCGGTACACCGGGGAGCTGTTTTTT
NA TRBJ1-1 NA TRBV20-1 CSAPNRLNTEAFF TGCAGTGCTCCTAACCGACTGAACACTGAAGCTTTCTTT
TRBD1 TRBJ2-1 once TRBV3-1 CASSRQGDNNEQFF TGTGCCAGCAGCCGACAGGGGGATAACAATGAGCAGTTCTTC
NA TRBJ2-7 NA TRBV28 CAIVKLGTSYEQYF TGTGCCATAGTGAAATTGGGGACCTCCTACGAGCAGTACTTC
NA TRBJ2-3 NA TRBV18 CASSPRPEHPSTDTQYF TGTGCCAGCTCACCACGTCCAGAACACCCTTCCACAGATACGCAGTATTTT
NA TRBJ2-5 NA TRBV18 CASSPPEGLKTQYF TGTGCCAGCTCACCACCCGAAGGGTTGAAGACCCAGTACTTC
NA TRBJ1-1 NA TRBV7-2 CASSFSGAYMNTEAFF TGTGCCAGCAGCTTCAGCGGGGCCTACATGAACACTGAAGCTTTCTTT
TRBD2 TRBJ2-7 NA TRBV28 CASIERGSSYEQYF TGTGCCAGCATAGAGCGGGGATCCTCCTACGAGCAGTACTTC
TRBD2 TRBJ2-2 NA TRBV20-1 CSASEAGASAAGELFF TGCAGTGCTAGTGAGGCGGGAGCATCCGCGGCCGGGGAGCTGTTTTTT
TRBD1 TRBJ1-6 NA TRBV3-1 CASSQIRGTDNSPLHF TGTGCCAGCAGCCAAATCAGGGGGACGGATAATTCACCCCTCCACTTT
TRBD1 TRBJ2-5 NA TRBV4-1 CASSGRDRGAKETQYF TGCGCCAGCAGCGGCCGGGACAGGGGAGCCAAAGAGACCCAGTACTTC
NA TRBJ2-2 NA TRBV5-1 CASSIAATGNTGELFF TGCGCCAGCAGCATCGCGGCCACAGGGAACACCGGGGAGCTGTTTTTT
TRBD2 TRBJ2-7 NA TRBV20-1 CSARGLAGGQDEQYF TGCAGTGCTAGAGGACTAGCGGGAGGGCAGGACGAGCAGTACTTC
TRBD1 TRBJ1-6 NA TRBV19 CASSADRGSSSPLHF TGTGCCAGTAGTGCGGACAGGGGGAGCTCTTCACCCCTCCACTTT
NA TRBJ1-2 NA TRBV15 CATSRWRDVIYGYTF TGTGCCACCAGCAGATGGCGGGACGTGATATATGGCTACACCTTC
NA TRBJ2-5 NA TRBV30 CAWSKGLQETQYF TGTGCCTGGAGTAAAGGGCTCCAAGAGACCCAGTACTTC
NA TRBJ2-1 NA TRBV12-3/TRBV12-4 CASSLGRSSYNEQFF TGTGCCAGCAGTTTAGGCAGGAGCTCCTACAATGAGCAGTTCTTC
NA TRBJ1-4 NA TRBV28 CASQQGNEKLFF TGTGCCAGCCAGCAGGGTAATGAAAAACTGTTTTTT
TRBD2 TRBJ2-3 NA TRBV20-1 CSAPPTSGSSTDTQYF TGCAGTGCTCCCCCGACTAGCGGGTCTAGCACAGATACGCAGTATTTT
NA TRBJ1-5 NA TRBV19 CASSIEVGNQPQHF TGTGCCAGTAGTATTGAAGTGGGGAATCAGCCCCAGCATTTT
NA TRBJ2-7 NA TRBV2 CASRFSRAGSYEQYF TGTGCCAGCAGGTTCAGCAGGGCCGGCTCCTACGAGCAGTACTTC